This T cell receptor (beta chain) was found in a study of T cells in localized non-small cell lung cancer. Study-wide results and caveats: Blood T cell density predicted longer survival; adjacent-lung clonality, shorter. There were a median 57 of the top 100 tumor clones appearing in adjacent lung. Sequencing involved a lone tumor region, leaving heterogeneity possible.

The assay was immunoSEQ multiplex PCR, and TCRdb's table has in-frame clones only and misses some. The sample contains about 11,000 clones, 48% of which appear only once. A remark on this clone: What it binds is not known.

V lost 4 bases to trimming and J lost 5 bases, with 7 bases between them. The germline gives CDR1 LNHDA, CDR2 SQIVND (reference sequence). The CDR3 contains 12 residues. The rearrangement links TRBV19 to TRBJ2-3, with D unresolved. Sequences were derived from lymph node tissue, sampled before any cancer treatment. The receptor's source is a woman aged 40 to 75 with stage II squamous cell lung carcinoma. The CDR3 sequence is CASSSRVDTQYF. The CDR3 DNA reads TGTGCCAGTAGTAGTCGGGTAGATACGCAGTATTTT. Full variable domain (remainder filled in from reference TRBV19 and TRBJ2-3): DGGITQSPKYLFRKEGQNVTLSCEQNLNHDAMYWYRQDPGQGLRLIYYSQIVNDFQKGDIAEGYSVSREKKESFPLTVTSAQKNPTAFYLCASSSRVDTQYFGPGTRLTVL.